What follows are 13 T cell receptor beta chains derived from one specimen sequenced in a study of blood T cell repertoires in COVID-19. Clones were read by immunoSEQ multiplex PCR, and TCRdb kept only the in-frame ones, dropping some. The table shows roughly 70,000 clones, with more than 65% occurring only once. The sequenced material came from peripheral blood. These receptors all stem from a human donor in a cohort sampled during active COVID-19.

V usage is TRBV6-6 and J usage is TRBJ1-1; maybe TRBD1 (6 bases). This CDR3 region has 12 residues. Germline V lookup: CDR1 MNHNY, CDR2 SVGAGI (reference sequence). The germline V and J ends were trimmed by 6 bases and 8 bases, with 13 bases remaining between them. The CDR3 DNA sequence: TGTGCCAGCAGGGCCGACAGGAGAGAAGCTTTCTTT. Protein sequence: CASRADRREAFF.

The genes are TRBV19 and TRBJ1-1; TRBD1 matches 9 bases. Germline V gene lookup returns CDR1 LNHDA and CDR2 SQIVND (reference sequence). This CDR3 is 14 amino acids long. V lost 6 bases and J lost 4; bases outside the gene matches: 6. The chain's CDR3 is CASRGKDRGTEAFF. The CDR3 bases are TGTGCCAGTAGGGGGAAGGACAGGGGCACTGAAGCTTTCTTT.

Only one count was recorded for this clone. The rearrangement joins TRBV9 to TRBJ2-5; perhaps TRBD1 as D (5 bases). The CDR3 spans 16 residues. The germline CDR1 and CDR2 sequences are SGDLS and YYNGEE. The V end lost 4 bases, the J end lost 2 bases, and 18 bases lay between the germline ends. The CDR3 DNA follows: TGTGCCAGCAGCCCCAGTGGGGCAGAAACTCAAGAGACCCAGTACTTC. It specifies CASSPSGAETQETQYF.

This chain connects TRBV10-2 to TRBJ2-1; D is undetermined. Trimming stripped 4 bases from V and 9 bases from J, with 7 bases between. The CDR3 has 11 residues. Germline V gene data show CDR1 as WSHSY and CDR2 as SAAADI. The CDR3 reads CASSGRAEQFF. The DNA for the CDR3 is TGCGCCAGCAGTGGCCGCGCTGAGCAGTTCTTC.

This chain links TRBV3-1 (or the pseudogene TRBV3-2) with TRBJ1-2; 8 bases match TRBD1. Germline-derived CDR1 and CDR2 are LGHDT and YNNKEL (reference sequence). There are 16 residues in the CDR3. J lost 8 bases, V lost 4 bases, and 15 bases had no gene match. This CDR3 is CASSLGISGTGYGYTF. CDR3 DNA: TGTGCCAGCAGCCTAGGAATTTCCGGGACAGGATACGGCTACACCTTC.

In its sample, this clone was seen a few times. CDR3 DNA: TGTGCCACCAGCAGAGGTGAGGGGGCCCAGCCCCAGCATTTT. Translating gives CATSRGEGAQPQHF. The rearrangement links TRBV15 to TRBJ1-5, with 7 bases lining up with TRBD1. CDR1 and CDR2 from the germline V gene are LNHNV and YYDKDF (reference sequence). The V gene end was trimmed by 1 base and the J gene end by 7 bases; junction bases not matched to a gene: 4. There are 14 residues in the CDR3. Together with reference TRBV15 and TRBJ1-5, the CDR3 gives the full variable domain: DAMVIQNPRYQVTQFGKPVTLSCSQTLNHNVMYWYQQKSSQAPKLLFHYYDKDFNNEADTPDNFQSRRPNTSFCFLDIRSPGLGDTAMYLCATSRGEGAQPQHFGDGTRLSIL.

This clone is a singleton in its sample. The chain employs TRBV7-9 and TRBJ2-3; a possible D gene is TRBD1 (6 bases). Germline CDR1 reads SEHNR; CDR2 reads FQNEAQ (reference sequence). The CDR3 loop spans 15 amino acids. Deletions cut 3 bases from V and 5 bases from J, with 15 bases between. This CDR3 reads CASSLVRGSGDTQYF. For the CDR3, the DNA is TGTGCCAGCAGCTTGGTCAGGGGCTCGGGAGATACGCAGTATTTT. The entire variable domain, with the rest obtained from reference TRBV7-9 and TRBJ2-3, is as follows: DTGVSQNPRHKITKRGQNVTFRCDPISEHNRLYWYRQTLGQGPEFLTYFQNEAQLEKSRLLSDRFSAERPKGSFSTLEIQRTEQGDSAMYLCASSLVRGSGDTQYFGPGTRLTVL.

CDR3 nucleotide sequence: TGTGCCAGCAGCTTAAAACAAACCGTGGAAGCTTTCTTT. Translated: CASSLKQTVEAFF. The V call is TRBV7-3, the J call TRBJ1-1; D call uncertain. Looked up from germline, CDR1 is SGHTA and CDR2 is FQGTGA. Trimming cost V 1 base and J 8 bases, with 11 bases left between them. The CDR3 extends over 13 amino acids.

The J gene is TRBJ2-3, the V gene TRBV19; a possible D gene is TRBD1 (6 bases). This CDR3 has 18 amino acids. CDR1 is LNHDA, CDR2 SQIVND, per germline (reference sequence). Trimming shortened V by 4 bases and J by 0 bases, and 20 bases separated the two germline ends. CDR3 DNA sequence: TGTGCCAGTAGTAGCGGTGGGGGCCCCTACACTAGCACAGATACGCAGTATTTT. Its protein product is CASSSGGGPYTSTDTQYF.

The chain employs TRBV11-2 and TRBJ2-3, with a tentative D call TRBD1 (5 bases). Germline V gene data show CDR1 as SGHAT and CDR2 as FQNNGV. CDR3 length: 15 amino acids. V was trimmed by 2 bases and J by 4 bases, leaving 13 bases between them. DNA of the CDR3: TGTGCCAGCAGCTTACCCCTGGGCAGGGCAGATACGCAGTATTTT. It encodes CASSLPLGRADTQYF.

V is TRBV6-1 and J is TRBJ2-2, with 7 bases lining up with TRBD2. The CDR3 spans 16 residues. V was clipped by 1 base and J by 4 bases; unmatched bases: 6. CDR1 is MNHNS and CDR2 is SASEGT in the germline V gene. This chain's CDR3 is CASSEVQGGFTGELFF. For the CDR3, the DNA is TGTGCCAGCAGTGAAGTCCAGGGAGGGTTCACCGGGGAGCTGTTTTTT.

The CDR3 reads CASSPGQKNTEAFF. The CDR3 DNA sequence: TGTGCCAGCTCACCGGGACAGAAGAACACTGAAGCTTTCTTT. The chain employs TRBV18 and TRBJ1-1; TRBD1 agrees at 7 bases. The ends lost 3 bases at V and 1 base at J; junction bases unmatched: 2. CDR1 and CDR2 from the germline V gene are KGHSH and LQKENI. The CDR3 sequence is 14 residues long.

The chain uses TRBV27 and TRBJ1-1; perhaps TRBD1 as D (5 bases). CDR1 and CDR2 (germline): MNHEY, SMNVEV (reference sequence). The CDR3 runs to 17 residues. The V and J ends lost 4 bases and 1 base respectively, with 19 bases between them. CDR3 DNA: TGTGCCAGCAGTTATATCCCCTCAGGGATAAGGAACACTGAAGCTTTCTTT. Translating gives CASSYIPSGIRNTEAFF.